These 11 T cell receptor beta chains originate from one sample sequenced in a study of Ad26.COV2.S vaccination and SARS-CoV-2 variants. TCRdb keeps only in-frame clones here, not all; method: immunoSEQ multiplex PCR. The sample has 350,000 to 450,000 clones, about 90% seen once. The sample consisted of peripheral blood, taken after recovery from COVID-19. The receptors come from a human donor who had recovered from COVID-19.

The V call is TRBV7-9, the J call TRBJ1-2; possible D gene TRBD1, 5 bases. V was trimmed by 4 bases and J by 1 base, leaving 16 bases between them. This CDR3 has 16 amino acids. Germline V gene lookup returns CDR1 SEHNR and CDR2 FQNEAQ (reference sequence). The CDR3: CASSSETARDNYGYTF. As DNA, the CDR3 is TGTGCCAGCAGCTCGGAGACAGCTAGAGATAACTATGGCTACACCTTC.

This clone has only one observation. The V gene is TRBV7-9, the J gene TRBJ1-6, with D unresolved. Trimming stripped 1 base from V and 7 bases from J, with 8 bases between. Germline V gene lookup returns CDR1 SEHNR and CDR2 FQNEAQ (reference sequence). CDR3 length: 14 amino acids. The CDR3 coding sequence is TGTGCCAGCAGCTTAGGGGCCCCAAATTCACCCCTCCACTTT. Translated: CASSLGAPNSPLHF.

DNA of the CDR3: TGTGCCAGCAGGGAGGGGGGACGAAACCAAGAGACCCAGTACTTC. It encodes CASREGGRNQETQYF. The rearrangement links TRBV28 to TRBJ2-5; D could derive from TRBD1 or TRBD2 (6 bases each). Germline-derived CDR1 and CDR2 are MDHEN and SYDVKM. The V end was cut by 6 bases, the J end by 0 bases, with 14 bases between. The CDR3 has 15 residues.

The rearrangement links TRBV11-2 to TRBJ2-7; D is uncertain. The CDR3 runs 13 residues. V was pared by 0 bases and J by 12 bases, with 15 bases between. The germline gives CDR1 SGHAT, CDR2 FQNNGV. The CDR3 loop is CASSLDRTAKPYF. The CDR3 DNA sequence: TGTGCCAGCAGCTTAGATCGGACCGCCAAACCGTACTTC.

This chain joins TRBV18 and TRBJ2-5, with 7 bases lining up with TRBD1. The CDR3 loop spans 13 amino acids. V lost 4 bases to trimming and J lost 2 bases; unmatched junction nucleotides: 1. Germline V gene data show CDR1 as KGHSH and CDR2 as LQKENI. CDR3 region: CASSQGQQETQYF. The CDR3 DNA reads as TGTGCCAGCTCACAGGGACAGCAAGAGACCCAGTACTTC.

The chain uses TRBV12-5 and TRBJ1-5; D is unresolved. Germline-derived CDR1 and CDR2 are LGHNT and FRNRAP. CDR3 length equals 17 residues. V shed 6 bases and J shed 0 bases, with 18 bases lying between them. The CDR3 sequence is CASGPPPHNYSNQPQHF. As DNA, the CDR3 is TGTGCTAGTGGACCTCCTCCGCATAACTATAGCAATCAGCCCCAGCATTTT. Full variable domain (rest looked up from reference TRBV12-5 and TRBJ1-5): DARVTQTPRHKVTEMGQEVTMRCQPILGHNTVFWYRQTMMQGLELLAYFRNRAPLDDSGMPKDRFSAEMPDATLATLKIQPSEPRDSAVYFCASGPPPHNYSNQPQHFGDGTRLSIL.

DNA of the CDR3: TGTGCCAGCAGCCAAGTTGGGCAACGGACGGGGAACACCATATATTTT. It translates to CASSQVGQRTGNTIYF. This chain links TRBV3-1 (or the pseudogene TRBV3-2) with TRBJ1-3; D unresolved. CDR3 length: 16 amino acids. Germline CDR1 LGHDT, CDR2 YNNKEL (reference sequence). V was clipped by 1 base and J by 7 bases, with 17 bases between them.

V and J are TRBV5-3 and TRBJ1-5, with no clear D. TRBV5-3 is an open reading frame whose function is uncertain. V lost 5 bases and J 7 bases, leaving 19 bases between the germline ends. The CDR3 extends over 15 amino acids. In DNA, the CDR3 is TGTGCCAGAAGGTACGGACGTGGCGTCGGGCAGCCCCAGCATTTT. It encodes CARRYGRGVGQPQHF.

The chain is built from TRBV11-2 and TRBJ2-3, with 7 bases that match TRBD2. The germline CDR1 and CDR2 sequences are SGHAT and FQNNGV. The junction had 3 bases not matched to a gene; V was cut back by 0 bases and J by 6 bases. The CDR3 consists of 14 residues. CDR3: CASSLDGEGDTQYF. In DNA form, the CDR3 reads TGTGCCAGCAGCTTAGACGGGGAGGGGGATACGCAGTATTTT.

The chain is built from TRBV19 and TRBJ1-1; D unclear. Germline loops: CDR1 LNHDA, CDR2 SQIVND (reference sequence). V lost 6 bases, J lost 1 base, and 12 bases lay in between. The CDR3 runs to 14 residues. The CDR3 is CASRVRRENTEAFF. CDR3 in DNA: TGTGCCAGTAGAGTTCGGCGGGAGAACACTGAAGCTTTCTTT.

The table lists this clone with a count of one. The rearrangement links TRBV12-3 or TRBV12-4 to TRBJ1-1, with a tentative D call TRBD1 (5 bases). V was shortened by 2 bases and J by 10 bases, with 11 bases between the two germline ends. The length of the CDR3 is 12 residues. The CDR3 sequence: CASSLIGTSAFF. The CDR3 DNA follows: TGTGCCAGCAGTTTAATAGGGACGTCAGCTTTCTTT.